These 6 T cell receptor beta chains originate from one sample sequenced in a study of T cell repertoires in cytomegalovirus infection. TCRdb reanalysed the reads using MiXCR and keeps one entry per CDR3 protein. The sample has approximately 320,000 distinct CDR3 sequences, more than 8% seen once; the top ten hold around 4%. Material for sequencing was PBMCs. All receptors come from a human donor in good health (CMV status not recorded). Some clones in this sample may be carry-over from other donors' samples.

This clonotype was recorded many times. The V call is TRBV12-3 or TRBV12-4, the J call TRBJ2-7; 7 bases align to TRBD2. This CDR3 comprises 14 residues. J lost 0 bases, V lost 5 bases, and 4 bases had no gene match. The CDR3 region has the DNA TGTGCCAGCAGTCCCTTAGCGGGCTCCTACGAGCAGTACTTC. Its translation is CASSPLAGSYEQYF.

In this sample, this clonotype turned up many times. This rearrangement joins TRBV12-3 or TRBV12-4 to TRBJ1-1, with TRBD1 identical over 10 bases. J lost 0 bases, V lost 8 bases, and 12 bases had no gene match. The CDR3 covers 17 residues. CDR3 coding DNA: TGTGCCAGCCAGCCCCGGGACAGGGGTGGCATGAACACTGAAGCTTTCTTT. Amino acids: CASQPRDRGGMNTEAFF.

The chain combines TRBV7-8 with TRBJ2-3; 9 bases line up with TRBD2. Germline-derived CDR1 and CDR2 are SGHVS and FQNEAQ. V gave up 1 base and J gave up 2 bases; unmatched junction bases: 7. CDR3 length: 17 residues. As DNA, the CDR3 is TGTGCCAGCAGCTTAGACTTAGCGGGAGTTTACACAGATACGCAGTATTTT. Encoded protein: CASSLDLAGVYTDTQYF.

This clonotype was seen ten or more times. The chain combines TRBV12-3 or TRBV12-4 with TRBJ2-5; D gene ambiguous. The V and J ends lost 5 bases and 1 base respectively, with 2 bases between them. The CDR3 spans 11 residues. The CDR3 protein is CASSAQETQYF. The CDR3, as DNA: TGTGCCAGCAGTGCCCAAGAGACCCAGTACTTC.

This chain joins TRBV7-2 and TRBJ1-3; perhaps TRBD1 as D (6 bases). V shed 3 bases and J shed 1 base, with 7 bases lying between them. The CDR3 loop spans 14 amino acids. Germline V gene lookup returns CDR1 SGHTA and CDR2 FQGNSA. DNA for the CDR3: TGTGCCAGCAGCTTGACAGGTTCTGGAAACACCATATATTTT. Translating gives CASSLTGSGNTIYF. Full variable domain (missing parts from reference TRBV7-2 and TRBJ1-3): GAGVSQSPSNKVTEKGKDVELRCDPISGHTALYWYRQSLGQGLEFLIYFQGNSAPDKSGLPSDRFSAERTGGSVSTLTIQRTQQEDSAVYLCASSLTGSGNTIYFGEGSWLTVV.

The chain combines TRBV6-5 with TRBJ2-2, with 10 bases matching TRBD2. CDR1 MNHEY and CDR2 SVGAGI come from the germline V gene. J lost 5 bases, V lost 1 base, and 4 bases had no gene match. This CDR3 spans 16 amino acids. The CDR3 loop reads CASSYLAGGSTGELFF. The CDR3 region has the DNA TGTGCCAGCAGTTACTTAGCGGGGGGTAGTACCGGGGAGCTGTTTTTT.